The T cell receptor (beta chain) under discussion was sequenced for a study of blood T cells in healthy people across ages. The study's findings and limits: TCR beta diversity correlated strongly with naive T cell percentage.

Concerning this clonotype itself: Its matching antigen is unknown. A much more abundant neighbour one base away suggests this may be a read error.

Then a second PCR, running about 6 to 12 cycles, was carried out with a sample-barcoded 5' primer and a J-beta primer mix. MiXCR, applied by TCRdb to the 5' RACE reads, yields one record per CDR3 protein. There are around 1,100,000 distinct CDR3 sequences in the sample; more than 30% occur only once, and about 12% lies in the top ten. Germline assignment: CDR1 LGHNA and CDR2 YNFKEQ. Trimming took off 0 bases at V and 4 bases at J, with 9 bases between the two ends. The CDR3 has 14 residues. The chain is built from TRBV4-2 and TRBJ1-2, with D perhaps TRBD1 (5 bases). Input material: blood. The clonotype originates from a man younger than 35 in good health. CDR3 in amino acids: CASSQERGGYGYTF. The CDR3 nucleotides are TGTGCCAGCAGCCAAGAGAGGGGTGGCTATGGCTACACCTTC.